The TCR beta chain under discussion was sequenced for a study of cytomegalovirus exposure and HLA in healthy donors. The V segment lost 5 bases and the J segment 0 bases; nucleotides outside the gene matches: 9. This CDR3 contains 16 residues. CDR1 is SGHRS, CDR2 YFSETQ, per germline. This clone is a singleton in its sample. 13 Jbeta primers and 60 Vbeta primers were used for the PCR. Some clones are missing from TCRdb's copy, which holds only in-frame ones; the method was immunoSEQ multiplex PCR. The repertoire holds some 140,000 clones, with approximately 80% as singletons. Sequences were obtained from PBMCs. J is TRBJ2-5 and V is TRBV5-1, with 8 bases identical to TRBD2. The receptor's source is a man aged 25-40 years in good health and CMV-seronegative. The CDR3, as DNA: TGCGCCAGCAGGATGAATATAGCGGGGTACCAAGAGACCCAGTACTTC. The encoded protein is CASRMNIAGYQETQYF.